The 7 T cell receptor beta chains listed next were all sequenced from one sample in a study of T-cell memory formation after mild COVID-19. TCRdb itself ran the 5' RACE reads through MiXCR, one entry per CDR3 protein. The repertoire consists of some 350,000 distinct CDR3 sequences, with approximately 15% occurring once and the leading ten covering about a fifth. Sequencing used PBMCs or a T cell subset sorted from them (not recorded which). These receptors were taken from a man in his late teens or twenties who had mild COVID-19 (a few samples of this study predate the infection). Cell type and time point are not known.

Sample share makes this clonotype medium-sized. The V and J genes are TRBV7-8 and TRBJ2-7; the match to TRBD1 covers 9 bases. The CDR3 spans 16 residues. The germline V gene encodes CDR1 SGHVS and CDR2 FQNEAQ. Trimming at V came to 3 bases and at J to 3 bases, leaving 9 bases not matched to a gene. The CDR3 region is CASSLSSGTGNYEQYF. DNA of the CDR3: TGTGCCAGCAGCTTGAGCTCCGGGACAGGGAACTACGAGCAGTACTTC.

This chain joins TRBV18 and TRBJ2-1; 10 bases line up with TRBD1. Unmatched junction bases numbered 6, after V lost 4 bases and J lost 9 bases. The CDR3 is 14 residues long. Germline CDR1 reads KGHSH; CDR2 reads LQKENI. The CDR3 region has the DNA TGTGCCAGCTCACGGGACAGGGGAGACGGTGAGCAGTTCTTC. Translation gives CASSRDRGDGEQFF.

This clonotype showed up just a few times. V and J are TRBV7-8 and TRBJ2-1; 7 bases agree with TRBD2. CDR1 and CDR2 from the germline V gene are SGHVS and FQNEAQ. The trim removed 2 bases at V and 8 bases at J, leaving 12 bases unmatched. The CDR3 contains 16 residues. DNA for the CDR3: TGTGCCAGCAGCTTATGGCCTGGCGGGGGAAGGGATGAGCAGTTCTTC. Its protein product is CASSLWPGGGRDEQFF.

This clonotype was counted a few times. The chain couples TRBV2 to TRBJ2-7, with TRBD1 matching over 7 bases. The CDR3 contains 13 residues. J gave up 0 bases and V 8 bases, and 4 bases lay outside the gene matches. Per germline, CDR1 SNHLY and CDR2 FYNNEI. This CDR3 reads CASLRDSSYEQYF. The CDR3 DNA is TGTGCCAGCCTCAGGGACAGCTCCTACGAGCAGTACTTC.

The J gene is TRBJ2-1, the V gene TRBV3-1, with 9 bases lining up with TRBD2. The germline V gene has CDR1 LGHDT and CDR2 YNNKEL (reference sequence). Trimming took 6 bases from V and 7 from J; bases not matched to a gene: 13. This CDR3 comprises 16 residues. The CDR3 loop is CASRRHGGGARNEQFF. DNA for the CDR3: TGTGCCAGCAGACGCCATGGCGGGGGGGCTAGAAATGAGCAGTTCTTC.

This sequence joins TRBV5-1 and TRBJ2-2; 8 bases match TRBD2. Germline V gene data show CDR1 as SGHRS and CDR2 as YFSETQ. Trimming cost V 6 bases and J 6 bases; bases outside gene matches: 10. The CDR3 sequence is 15 residues long. The CDR3 DNA follows: TGCGCCAGCACCCCAACCGGACTAGCCTCCGGGGAGCTGTTTTTT. Translation: CASTPTGLASGELFF.

This clonotype was found many times. CDR3: CASTKYRVPLYNEQFF. The CDR3 DNA reads as TGTGCCAGCACCAAATACAGGGTCCCCCTTTACAATGAGCAGTTCTTC. This rearrangement joins TRBV3-1 to TRBJ2-1, with D perhaps TRBD1 (6 bases). The CDR3 contains 16 residues. Looked up from germline, CDR1 is LGHDT and CDR2 is YNNKEL (reference sequence). V was pared by 7 bases and J by 4 bases, with 20 bases between.